This T cell receptor beta chain originates from a study of T cell responses to AZD1222 COVID-19 vaccine. Study-level points and caveats: Mostly white British, mostly female donors; authors suggested clonal diversity may be underestimated. Spike-specific TCRs gained breadth and depth after people received two AZD1222 doses.

V was clipped by 6 bases and J by 2 bases; unmatched bases: 7. The CDR3 has 15 residues. Germline values: CDR1 MNHEY, CDR2 SMNVEV (reference sequence). Measured with immunoSEQ multiplex PCR; TCRdb has only the in-frame clones, and not every one. This table has just over 150,000 clones, more than 90% appearing once. Remarks on this clone: What it binds is unknown.

Pooling covered second doses at about 4 or about 12 weeks. Sequences were derived from peripheral blood, sampled 28 days after the second AZD1222 dose. The V and J genes are TRBV27 and TRBJ2-7, with TRBD1 identical over 10 bases. The sequence derives from an adult who received the AZD1222 COVID-19 vaccine. The CDR3 region has the DNA TGTGCCAGCAGATCCAGAGGACAGGGGGCCTACGAGCAGTACTTC. Protein: CASRSRGQGAYEQYF.